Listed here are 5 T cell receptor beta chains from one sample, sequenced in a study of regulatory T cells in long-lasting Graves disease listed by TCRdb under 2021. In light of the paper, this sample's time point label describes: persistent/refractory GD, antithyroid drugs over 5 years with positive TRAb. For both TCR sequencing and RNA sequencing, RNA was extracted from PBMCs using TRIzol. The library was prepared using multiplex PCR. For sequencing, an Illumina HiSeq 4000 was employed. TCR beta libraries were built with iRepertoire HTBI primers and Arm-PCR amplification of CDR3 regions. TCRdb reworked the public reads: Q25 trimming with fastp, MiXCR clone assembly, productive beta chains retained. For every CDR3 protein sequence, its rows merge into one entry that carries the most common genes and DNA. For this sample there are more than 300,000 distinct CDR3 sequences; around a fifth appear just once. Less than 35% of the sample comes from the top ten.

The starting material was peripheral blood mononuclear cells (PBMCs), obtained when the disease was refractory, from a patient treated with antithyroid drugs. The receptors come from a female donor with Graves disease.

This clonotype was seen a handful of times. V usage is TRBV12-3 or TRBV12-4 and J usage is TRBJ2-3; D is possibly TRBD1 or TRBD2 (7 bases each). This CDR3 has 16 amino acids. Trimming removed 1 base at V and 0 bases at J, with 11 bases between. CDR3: CASSLGRGGSTDTQYF. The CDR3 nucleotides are TGTGCCAGCAGTTTAGGCAGGGGGGGAAGCACAGATACGCAGTATTTT.

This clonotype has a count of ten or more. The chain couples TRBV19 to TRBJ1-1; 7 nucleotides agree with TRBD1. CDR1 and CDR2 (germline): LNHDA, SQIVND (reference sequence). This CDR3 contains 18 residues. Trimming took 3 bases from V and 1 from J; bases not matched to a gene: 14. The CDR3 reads CASSMQGDLTTKNTEAFF. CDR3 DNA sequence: TGTGCCAGTAGTATGCAGGGGGATCTGACTACTAAGAACACTGAAGCTTTCTTT.

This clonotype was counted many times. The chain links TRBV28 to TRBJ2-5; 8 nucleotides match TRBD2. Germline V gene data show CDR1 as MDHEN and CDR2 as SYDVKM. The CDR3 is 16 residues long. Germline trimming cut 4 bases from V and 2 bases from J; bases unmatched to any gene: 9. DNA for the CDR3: TGTGCCAGCAGTTCCCGGGGTAGCGGGGTACAAGAGACCCAGTACTTC. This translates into CASSSRGSGVQETQYF.

Written as DNA, the CDR3 is TGTGCCAGCAGTTACTTGGCCACTGGGGGAGAGCAGTACTTC. Its translation: CASSYLATGGEQYF. The chain employs TRBV6-5 and TRBJ2-7; D may match TRBD1 or TRBD2 (5 bases each). This CDR3 has 14 amino acids. V was shortened by 1 base and J by 7 bases, with 14 bases between the two germline ends. Germline V gene data show CDR1 as MNHEY and CDR2 as SVGAGI.

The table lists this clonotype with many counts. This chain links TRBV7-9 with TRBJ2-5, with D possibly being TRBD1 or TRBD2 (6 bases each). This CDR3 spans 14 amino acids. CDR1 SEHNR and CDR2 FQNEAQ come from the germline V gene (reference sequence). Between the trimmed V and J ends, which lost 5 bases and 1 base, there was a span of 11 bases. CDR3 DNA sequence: TGTGCCAGCAGCGAGGGGGGAGCCCAAGAGACCCAGTACTTC. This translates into CASSEGGAQETQYF. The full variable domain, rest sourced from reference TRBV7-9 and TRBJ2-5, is DTGVSQNPRHKITKRGQNVTFRCDPISEHNRLYWYRQTLGQGPEFLTYFQNEAQLEKSRLLSDRFSAERPKGSFSTLEIQRTEQGDSAMYLCASSEGGAQETQYFGPGTRLLVL.